Here is one T cell receptor beta chain with its context. Its antigen is currently not known. There are no base qualities to consult, and no much larger clone falls within one base. The data were taken from a study of CD8+ T cells in alopecia areata (dated by TCRdb to 2017 to 2018). About the investigation overall: The treated patients took part in an open-label pilot trial in which moderate-to-severe alopecia areata was treated with oral tofacitinib at 5 to 10 mg twice daily. In humans, TCRbeta sequencing was performed on scalp tissue and on sorted CD4+ and CD8+ peripheral blood T cells from healthy controls and from patients with patchy or totalis/universalis alopecia areata. Patients received tofacitinib for 6 to 18 months and were then followed off drug for 6 months to check for delayed response and recurrence. Clonality in the scalp was compared among normal scalp (n=4), patchy alopecia areata scalp (n=8), and alopecia totalis/universalis scalp (n=8). Amplification of TCRbeta CDR3 regions was done by immunoSEQ multiplex PCR using 35 Vbeta forward primers and 13 Jbeta reverse primers. In both human patients and the C3H/HeJ mouse model, the study applied high-throughput TCRbeta sequencing to look at T cell clonal expansion in alopecia areata. The RNA source kit depended on sample type: the PAXgene miRNA kit for fixed scalp, the miRNeasy kit for PBMCs, and the RNeasy kit for mouse skin. Biopsies were taken from tofacitinib-treated patients at baseline and at 4 and 24 weeks of treatment, and a later scalp biopsy was taken in several of the tofacitinib-treated patients.

From its cysteine to its phenylalanine, the CDR3 spans 12 amino acids. The kept DNA is CDR3 alone, 36 bases in frame from the first base. A distance of 10 bases separates the germline ends of V and J, which lose 5 bases and 8 bases respectively. CDR1 and CDR2 are drawn from the germline V gene: MDHEN, SYDVKM. Peripheral blood and lesional scalp punch biopsies were obtained from patients with alopecia areata. PBMCs were separated by density centrifugation and stained for CD3, CD4 and CD8, after which CD4+ and CD8+ T cells were sorted on a FACSAria. Library preparation employed the immunoSEQ multiplex PCR assay. RNA was extracted from all samples and reverse transcribed into cDNA as template for TCR sequencing. First-strand cDNA was synthesized with SuperScript III using a 2:1 mix of oligo-dT and random hexamers. A synthetic immune receptor repertoire was used to assess amplification bias, and residual bias was removed computationally. The authors' analysis ran thus. Raw reads were preprocessed to remove errors, and CDR3 was defined by IMGT conventions from the conserved cysteine to phenylalanine. To get clonality, Shannon entropy was normalized by log2 of the number of productive unique TCRs and the result was subtracted from 1. CD4 or CD8 identity of scalp clones was inferred by cross-referencing scalp TCRbeta sequences with sorted blood CD4 and CD8 repertoires. This is the immuneACCESS table as TCRdb keeps it, with only in-frame sequences that have V and J called. A part of the clones is gone; compared with another copy, unresolved V genes explain less than half, and the rest is unexplained. That table supplies the V and J calls and clone size; D and trimming were determined from the DNA. The table for this sample lists more than 95,000 clones; about 40% of them were counted only once. The top ten hold about 1.2% of the sample.

Overall study outcomes, separate from this receptor: Resident alphabeta T cells in normal human skin are also sequenced, complicating scalp TCR repertoire analysis, unlike mouse skin dominated by gammadelta T cells. Lesional scalp, especially in alopecia totalis/universalis, showed higher clonality and more expanded CD8+ clones than normal scalp, suggesting antigenic drive. Shared TCR sequences between patients were less evident than in mice, which may be partly attributable to HLA diversity in the patient population.

The chain links TRBV28 with TRBJ2-1; TRBD1 is perhaps the D gene, given 6 matching bases. What was sequenced was CD4+ T cells sorted from blood. The origin of this receptor is a human donor with alopecia areata. The sequenced DNA: TGTGCCAGCAGTCTACAGGGATATGAGCAGTTCTTC. This yields the protein CASSLQGYEQFF.